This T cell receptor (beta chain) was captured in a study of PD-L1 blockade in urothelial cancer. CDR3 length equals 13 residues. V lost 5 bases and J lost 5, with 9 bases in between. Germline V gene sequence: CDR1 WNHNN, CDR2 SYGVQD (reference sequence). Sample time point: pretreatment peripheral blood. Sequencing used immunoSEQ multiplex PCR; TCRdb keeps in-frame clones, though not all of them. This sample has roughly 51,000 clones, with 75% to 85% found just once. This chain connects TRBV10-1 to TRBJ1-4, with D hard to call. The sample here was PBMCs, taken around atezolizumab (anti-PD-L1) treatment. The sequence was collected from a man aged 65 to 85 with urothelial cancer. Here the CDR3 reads CASSPSLNEKLFF. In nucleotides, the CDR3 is TGCGCCAGCAGTCCCAGTCTCAATGAAAAACTGTTTTTT.